Sequencing of this TCR beta chain was carried out in a study of neurological immune-mediated disorders. General observations from the study: Private repertoires in all groups were suggested, as expanded clones shared no CDR3 amino acid sequences across subjects. When the repertoires were grouped phylogenetically, those of 18 of the 34 multiple sclerosis patients came together in a single cluster of related CDR3 sequences, which points to a possible repertoire-level signature.

The CDR3 length is 12 residues. Trimming removed 9 bases from V and 8 bases from J, with 12 bases in between. Germline V gene lookup returns CDR1 KGHDR and CDR2 SFDVKD. A single run covered 15-18 subjects with over 170 million TCR-beta sequences. TCRdb re-derived calls from the 5' RACE reads in MiXCR, one entry per CDR3 protein. The sample includes about 33,000 distinct CDR3 sequences, approximately 1.6% of them seen just once. This clonotype counts as medium-sized. Its specificity is not known. The unsorted libraries were prepared from 2 million PBMCs (stored at -80 C). The sequence was collected from a woman aged 25 to 45 with multiple sclerosis. Sequencing was carried out using PBMCs. This sequence joins TRBV24-1 and TRBJ2-2; unclear D gene. The DNA for the CDR3 is TGTGCCACCGGACCATATATGGGGGAGCTGTTTTTT. This codes for CATGPYMGELFF.